The following is a TCR beta chain sequence with its context. A far larger clone is one base from this, pointing to a likely read error. This specimen comes from a study of prognosis after radiotherapy for stage I lung cancer. Study-level information: Patients received stereotactic body radiotherapy alone, with no concurrent therapy.

TCR beta CDR3 amplification from genomic DNA was performed by two-round multiplex PCR. Each TRBV and TRBJ gene had its own primer in the first PCR round. TCRdb reprocessed the multiplex PCR reads via MiXCR and lists one record per CDR3 protein. The table records around 60,000 distinct CDR3 sequences, approximately 25% of them present only once. V was clipped by 5 bases and J by 4 bases; unmatched bases: 12. CDR1 is MRHNA and CDR2 is SNTAGT in the germline V gene. The CDR3 is 17 amino acids. This specimen was PBMCs, taken before or after stereotactic body radiation therapy (not recorded which). The chain combines TRBV6-4 with TRBJ2-5; 11 bases are a match to TRBD1. This sequence originates from a donor aged 50 or older with non-small cell lung cancer. CDR3 in amino acids: CASSCGPYGTGGETQYF. The CDR3 coding sequence is TGTGCCAGCAGTTGCGGACCTTATGGGACAGGGGGAGAGACCCAGTACTTC.